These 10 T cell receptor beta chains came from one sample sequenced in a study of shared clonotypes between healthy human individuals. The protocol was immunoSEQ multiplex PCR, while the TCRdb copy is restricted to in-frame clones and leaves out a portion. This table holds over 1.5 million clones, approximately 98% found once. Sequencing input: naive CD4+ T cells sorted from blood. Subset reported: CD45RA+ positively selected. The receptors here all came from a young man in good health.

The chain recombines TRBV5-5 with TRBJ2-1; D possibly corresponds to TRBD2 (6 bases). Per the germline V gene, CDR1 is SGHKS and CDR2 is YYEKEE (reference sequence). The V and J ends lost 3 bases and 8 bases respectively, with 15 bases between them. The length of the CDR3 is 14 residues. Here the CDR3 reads CASSSPKSGHEQFF. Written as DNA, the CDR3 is TGTGCCAGCAGCTCCCCCAAGAGCGGGCATGAGCAGTTCTTC.

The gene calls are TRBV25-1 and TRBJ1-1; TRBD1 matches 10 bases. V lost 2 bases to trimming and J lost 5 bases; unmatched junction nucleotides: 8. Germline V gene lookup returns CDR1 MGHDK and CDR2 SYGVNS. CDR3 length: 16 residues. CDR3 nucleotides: TGTGCCAGCAGTGAAAAACCGGGACAGGGGAGGACTGAAGCTTTCTTT. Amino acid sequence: CASSEKPGQGRTEAFF.

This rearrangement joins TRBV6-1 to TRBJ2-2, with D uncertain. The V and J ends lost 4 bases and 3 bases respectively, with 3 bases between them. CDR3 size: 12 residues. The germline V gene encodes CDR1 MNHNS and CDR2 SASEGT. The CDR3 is CASSGHTGELFF. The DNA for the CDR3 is TGTGCCAGCAGTGGGCACACCGGGGAGCTGTTTTTT.

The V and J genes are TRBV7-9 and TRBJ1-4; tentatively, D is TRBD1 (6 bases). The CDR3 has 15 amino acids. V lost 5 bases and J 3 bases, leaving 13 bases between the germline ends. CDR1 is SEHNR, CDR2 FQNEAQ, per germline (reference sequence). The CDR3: CASSTDRRPNEKLFF. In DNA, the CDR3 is TGTGCCAGCAGCACAGACAGGAGACCTAATGAAAAACTGTTTTTT.

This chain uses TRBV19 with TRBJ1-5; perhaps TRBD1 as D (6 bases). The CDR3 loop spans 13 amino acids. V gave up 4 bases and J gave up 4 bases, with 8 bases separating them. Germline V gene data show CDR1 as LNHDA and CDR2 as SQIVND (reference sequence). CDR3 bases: TGTGCCAGTAGTAGGACAGAGAATCAGCCCCAGCATTTT. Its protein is CASSRTENQPQHF.

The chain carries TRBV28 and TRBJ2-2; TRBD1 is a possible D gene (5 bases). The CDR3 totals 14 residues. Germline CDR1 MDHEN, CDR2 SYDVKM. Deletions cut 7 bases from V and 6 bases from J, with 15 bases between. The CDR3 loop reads CASKGVARAGELFF. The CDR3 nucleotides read TGTGCCAGCAAAGGGGTTGCGCGTGCCGGGGAGCTGTTTTTT. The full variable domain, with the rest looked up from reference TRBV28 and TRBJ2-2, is DVKVTQSSRYLVKRTGEKVFLECVQDMDHENMFWYRQDPGLGLRLIYFSYDVKMKEKGDIPEGYSVSREKKERFSLILESASTNQTSMYLCASKGVARAGELFFGEGSRLTVL.

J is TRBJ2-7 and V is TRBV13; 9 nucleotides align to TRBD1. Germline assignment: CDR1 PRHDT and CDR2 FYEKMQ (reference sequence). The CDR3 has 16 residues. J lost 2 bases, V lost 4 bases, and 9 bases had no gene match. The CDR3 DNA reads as TGTGCCAGCAGCTCGAGCTTCCGGGACAGGGCCTACGAGCAGTACTTC. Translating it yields CASSSSFRDRAYEQYF.

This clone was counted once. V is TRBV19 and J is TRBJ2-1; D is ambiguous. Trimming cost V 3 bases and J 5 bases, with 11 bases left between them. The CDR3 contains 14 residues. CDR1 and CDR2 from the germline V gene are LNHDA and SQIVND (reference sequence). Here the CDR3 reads CASSMSHANNEQFF. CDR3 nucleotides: TGTGCCAGTAGTATGAGTCACGCAAACAATGAGCAGTTCTTC. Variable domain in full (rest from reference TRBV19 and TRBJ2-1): DGGITQSPKYLFRKEGQNVTLSCEQNLNHDAMYWYRQDPGQGLRLIYYSQIVNDFQKGDIAEGYSVSREKKESFPLTVTSAQKNPTAFYLCASSMSHANNEQFFGPGTRLTVL.

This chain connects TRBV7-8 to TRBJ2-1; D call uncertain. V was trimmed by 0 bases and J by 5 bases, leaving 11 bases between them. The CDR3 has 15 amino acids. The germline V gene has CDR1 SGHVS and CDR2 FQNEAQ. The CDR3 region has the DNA TGTGCCAGCAGCTTAGCAGTCCGACCGGACAATGAGCAGTTCTTC. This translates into CASSLAVRPDNEQFF.

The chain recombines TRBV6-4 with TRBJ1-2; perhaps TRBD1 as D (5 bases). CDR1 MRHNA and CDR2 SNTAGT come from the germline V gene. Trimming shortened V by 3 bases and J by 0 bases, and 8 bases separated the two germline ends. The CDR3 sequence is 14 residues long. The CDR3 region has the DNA TGTGCCAGCAGTGAGGGGCCAACTAACTATGGCTACACCTTC. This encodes CASSEGPTNYGYTF.